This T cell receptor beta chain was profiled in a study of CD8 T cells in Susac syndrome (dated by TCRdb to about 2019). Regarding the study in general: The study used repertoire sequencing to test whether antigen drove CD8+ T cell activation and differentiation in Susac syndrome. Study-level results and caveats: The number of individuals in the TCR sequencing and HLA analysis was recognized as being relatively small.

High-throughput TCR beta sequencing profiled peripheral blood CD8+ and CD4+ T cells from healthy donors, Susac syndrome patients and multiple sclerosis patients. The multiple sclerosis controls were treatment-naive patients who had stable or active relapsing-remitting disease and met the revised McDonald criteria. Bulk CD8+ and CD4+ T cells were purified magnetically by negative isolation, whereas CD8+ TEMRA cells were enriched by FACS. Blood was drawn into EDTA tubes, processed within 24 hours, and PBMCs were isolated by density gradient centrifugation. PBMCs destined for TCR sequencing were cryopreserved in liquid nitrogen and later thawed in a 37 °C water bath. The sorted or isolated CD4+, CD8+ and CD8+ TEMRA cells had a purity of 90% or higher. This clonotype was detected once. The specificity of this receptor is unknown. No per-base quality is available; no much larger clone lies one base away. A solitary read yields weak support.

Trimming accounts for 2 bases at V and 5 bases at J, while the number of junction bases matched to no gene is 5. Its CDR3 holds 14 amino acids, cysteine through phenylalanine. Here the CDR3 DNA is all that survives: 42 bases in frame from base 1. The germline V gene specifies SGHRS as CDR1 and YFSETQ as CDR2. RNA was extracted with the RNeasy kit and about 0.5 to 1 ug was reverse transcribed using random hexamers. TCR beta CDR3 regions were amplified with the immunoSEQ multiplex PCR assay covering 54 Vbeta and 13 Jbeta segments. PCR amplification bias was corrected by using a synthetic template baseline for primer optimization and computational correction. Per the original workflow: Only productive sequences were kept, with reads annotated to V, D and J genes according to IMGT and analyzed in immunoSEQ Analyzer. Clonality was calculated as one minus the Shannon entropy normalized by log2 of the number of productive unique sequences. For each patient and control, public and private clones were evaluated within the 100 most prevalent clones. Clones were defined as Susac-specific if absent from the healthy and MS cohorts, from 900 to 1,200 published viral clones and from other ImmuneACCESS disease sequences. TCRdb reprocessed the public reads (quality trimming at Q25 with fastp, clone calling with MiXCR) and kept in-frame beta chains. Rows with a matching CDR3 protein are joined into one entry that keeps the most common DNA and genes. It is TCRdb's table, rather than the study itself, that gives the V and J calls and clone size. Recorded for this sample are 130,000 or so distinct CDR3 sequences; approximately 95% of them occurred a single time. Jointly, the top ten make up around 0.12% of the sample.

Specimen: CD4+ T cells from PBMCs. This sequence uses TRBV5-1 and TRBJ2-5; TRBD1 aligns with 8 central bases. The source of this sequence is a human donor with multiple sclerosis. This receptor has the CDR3 CASSFRTGKETQYF. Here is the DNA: TGCGCCAGCAGCTTCCGGACAGGGAAGGAGACCCAGTACTTC.